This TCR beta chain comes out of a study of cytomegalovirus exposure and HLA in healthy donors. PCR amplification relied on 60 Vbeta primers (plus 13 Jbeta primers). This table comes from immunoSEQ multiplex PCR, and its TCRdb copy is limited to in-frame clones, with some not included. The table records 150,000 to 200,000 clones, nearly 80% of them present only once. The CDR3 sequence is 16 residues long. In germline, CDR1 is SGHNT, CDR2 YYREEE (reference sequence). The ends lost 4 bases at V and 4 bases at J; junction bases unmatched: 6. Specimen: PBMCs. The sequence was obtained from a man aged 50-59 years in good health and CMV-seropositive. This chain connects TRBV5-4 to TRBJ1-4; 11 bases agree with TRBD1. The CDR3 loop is CASSQGQGAGNEKLFF. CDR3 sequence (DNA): TGTGCCAGCAGCCAAGGACAGGGGGCCGGTAATGAAAAACTGTTTTTT.